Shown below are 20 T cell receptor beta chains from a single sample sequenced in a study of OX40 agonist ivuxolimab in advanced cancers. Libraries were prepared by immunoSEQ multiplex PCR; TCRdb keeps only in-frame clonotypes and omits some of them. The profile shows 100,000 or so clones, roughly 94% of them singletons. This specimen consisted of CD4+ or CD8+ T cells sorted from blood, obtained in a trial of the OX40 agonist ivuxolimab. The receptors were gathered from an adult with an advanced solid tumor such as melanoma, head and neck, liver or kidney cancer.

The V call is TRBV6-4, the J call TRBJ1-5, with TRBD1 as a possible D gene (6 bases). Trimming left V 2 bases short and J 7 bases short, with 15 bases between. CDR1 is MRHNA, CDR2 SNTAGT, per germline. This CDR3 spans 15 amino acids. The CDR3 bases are TGTGCCAGCAGTGACCACAGGGTAGCGTGGCAGCCCCAGCATTTT. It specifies CASSDHRVAWQPQHF.

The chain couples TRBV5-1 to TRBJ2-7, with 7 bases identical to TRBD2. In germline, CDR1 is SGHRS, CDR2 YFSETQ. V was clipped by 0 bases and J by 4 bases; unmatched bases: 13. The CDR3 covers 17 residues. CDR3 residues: CASSLVVSRDYPYEQYF. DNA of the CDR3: TGCGCCAGCAGCTTGGTCGTCTCGAGGGACTACCCGTACGAGCAGTACTTC.

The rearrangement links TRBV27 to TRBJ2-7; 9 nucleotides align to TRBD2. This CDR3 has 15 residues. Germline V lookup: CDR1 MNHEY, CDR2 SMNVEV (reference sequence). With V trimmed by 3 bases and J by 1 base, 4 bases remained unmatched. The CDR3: CASSFASGVSYEQYF. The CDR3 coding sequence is TGTGCCAGCAGTTTCGCTAGCGGGGTATCCTACGAGCAGTACTTC.

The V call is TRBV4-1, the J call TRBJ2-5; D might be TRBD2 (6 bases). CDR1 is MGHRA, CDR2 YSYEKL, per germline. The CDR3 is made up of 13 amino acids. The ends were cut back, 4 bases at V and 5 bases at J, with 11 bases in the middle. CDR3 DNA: TGCGCCAGCAGCCTAGCGGTCAGGGAGACCCAGTACTTC. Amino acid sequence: CASSLAVRETQYF.

DNA for the CDR3: TGTGCCAGCAGCTCCAGGGGTTACTATGGCTACACCTTC. Protein product: CASSSRGYYGYTF. The rearrangement joins TRBV7-2 to TRBJ1-2; D possibly corresponds to TRBD1 (6 bases). In germline, CDR1 is SGHTA, CDR2 FQGNSA. V shed 4 bases and J shed 3 bases, with 9 bases lying between them. The CDR3 is 13 residues long.

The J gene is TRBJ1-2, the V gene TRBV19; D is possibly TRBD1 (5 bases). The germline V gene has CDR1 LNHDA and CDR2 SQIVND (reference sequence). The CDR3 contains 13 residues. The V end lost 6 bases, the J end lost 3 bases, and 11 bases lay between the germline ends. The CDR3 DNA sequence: TGTGCCAGTAGGGACCCGGGGGACTATGGCTACACCTTC. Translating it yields CASRDPGDYGYTF.

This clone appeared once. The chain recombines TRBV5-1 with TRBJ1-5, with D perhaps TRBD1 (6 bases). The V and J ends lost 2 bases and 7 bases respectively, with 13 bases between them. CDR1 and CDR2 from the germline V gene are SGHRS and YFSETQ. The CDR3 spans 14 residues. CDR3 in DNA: TGCGCCAGCAGCTTAACAGGGAGTGGCCAGCCCCAGCATTTT. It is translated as CASSLTGSGQPQHF.

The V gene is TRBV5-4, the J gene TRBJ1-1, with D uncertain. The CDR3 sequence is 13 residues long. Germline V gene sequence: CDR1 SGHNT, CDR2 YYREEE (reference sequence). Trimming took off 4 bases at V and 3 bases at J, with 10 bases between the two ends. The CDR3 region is CASSTEGDTEAFF. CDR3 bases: TGTGCCAGCAGCACGGAAGGAGACACTGAAGCTTTCTTT. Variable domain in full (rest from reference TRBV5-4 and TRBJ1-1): ETGVTQSPTHLIKTRGQQVTLRCSSQSGHNTVSWYQQALGQGPQFIFQYYREEENGRGNFPPRFSGLQFPNYSSELNVNALELDDSALYLCASSTEGDTEAFFGQGTRLTVV.

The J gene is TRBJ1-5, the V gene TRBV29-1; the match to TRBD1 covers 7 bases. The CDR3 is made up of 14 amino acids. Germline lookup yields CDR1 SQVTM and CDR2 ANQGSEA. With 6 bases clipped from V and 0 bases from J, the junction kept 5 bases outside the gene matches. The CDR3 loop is CSVGDRGSNQPQHF. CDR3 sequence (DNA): TGCAGCGTCGGGGACAGAGGTAGCAATCAGCCCCAGCATTTT.

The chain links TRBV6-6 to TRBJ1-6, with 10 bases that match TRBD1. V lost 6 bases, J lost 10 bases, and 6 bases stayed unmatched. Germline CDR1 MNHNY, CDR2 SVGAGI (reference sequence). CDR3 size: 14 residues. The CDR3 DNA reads TGTGCCAGCAGCCCGGGACAGGGGAACTCACCCCTCCACTTT. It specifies CASSPGQGNSPLHF.

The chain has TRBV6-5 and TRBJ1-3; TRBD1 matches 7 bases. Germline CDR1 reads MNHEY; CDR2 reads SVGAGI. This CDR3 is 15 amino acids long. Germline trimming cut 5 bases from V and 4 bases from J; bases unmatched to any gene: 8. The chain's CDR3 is CASSKTGMDGNTIYF. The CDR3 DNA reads TGTGCCAGCAGTAAGACAGGGATGGACGGAAACACCATATATTTT.

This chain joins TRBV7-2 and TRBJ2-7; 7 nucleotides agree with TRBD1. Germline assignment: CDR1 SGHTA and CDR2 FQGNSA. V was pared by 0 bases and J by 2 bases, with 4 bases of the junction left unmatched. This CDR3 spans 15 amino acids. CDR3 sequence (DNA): TGTGCCAGCAGCTTAGCCCCCCAGGGGGCCTACGAGCAGTACTTC. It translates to CASSLAPQGAYEQYF. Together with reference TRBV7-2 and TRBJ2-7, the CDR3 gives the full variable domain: GAGVSQSPSNKVTEKGKDVELRCDPISGHTALYWYRQSLGQGLEFLIYFQGNSAPDKSGLPSDRFSAERTGGSVSTLTIQRTQQEDSAVYLCASSLAPQGAYEQYFGPGTRLTVT.

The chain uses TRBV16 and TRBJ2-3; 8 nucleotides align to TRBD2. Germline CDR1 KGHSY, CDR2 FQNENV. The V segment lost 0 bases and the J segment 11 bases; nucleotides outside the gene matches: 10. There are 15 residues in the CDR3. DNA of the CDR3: TGTGCCAGCAGCCAATCGAGGGGAGCGGGAGAGGAGCAGTATTTT. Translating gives CASSQSRGAGEEQYF.

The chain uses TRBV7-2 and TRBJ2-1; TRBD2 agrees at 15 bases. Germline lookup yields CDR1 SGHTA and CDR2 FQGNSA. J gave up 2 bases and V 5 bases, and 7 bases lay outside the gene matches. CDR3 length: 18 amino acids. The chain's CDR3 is CASSTGLAGGPTYNEQFF. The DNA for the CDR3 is TGTGCCAGCAGCACCGGACTAGCGGGAGGGCCAACCTACAATGAGCAGTTCTTC.

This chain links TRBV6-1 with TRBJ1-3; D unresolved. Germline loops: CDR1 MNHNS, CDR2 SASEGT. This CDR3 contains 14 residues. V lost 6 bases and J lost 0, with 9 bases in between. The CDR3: CASRTPGSGNTIYF. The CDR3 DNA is TGTGCCAGCAGGACTCCCGGCTCTGGAAACACCATATATTTT.

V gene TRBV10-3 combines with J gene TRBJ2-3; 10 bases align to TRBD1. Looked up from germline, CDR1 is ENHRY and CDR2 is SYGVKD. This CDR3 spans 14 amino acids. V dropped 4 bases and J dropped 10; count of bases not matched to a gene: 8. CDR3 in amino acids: CAISVSPGQGSQYF. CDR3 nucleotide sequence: TGTGCCATCAGTGTTTCTCCGGGACAGGGGTCGCAGTATTTT.

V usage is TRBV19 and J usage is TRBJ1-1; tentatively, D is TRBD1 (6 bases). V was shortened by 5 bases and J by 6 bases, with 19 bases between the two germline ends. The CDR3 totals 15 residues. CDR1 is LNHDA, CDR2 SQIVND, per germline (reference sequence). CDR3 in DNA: TGTGCCAGTAGTGGAGGCAGGGGCCTGAGGGCTGAAGCTTTCTTT. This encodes CASSGGRGLRAEAFF.

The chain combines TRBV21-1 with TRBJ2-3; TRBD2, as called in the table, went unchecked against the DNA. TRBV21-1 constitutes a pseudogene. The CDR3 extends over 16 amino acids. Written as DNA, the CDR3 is TGTGCCAGCAGCAAAATCGGGGTCGAATTAGCAGATACGCAGTATTTT. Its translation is CASSKIGVELADTQYF.

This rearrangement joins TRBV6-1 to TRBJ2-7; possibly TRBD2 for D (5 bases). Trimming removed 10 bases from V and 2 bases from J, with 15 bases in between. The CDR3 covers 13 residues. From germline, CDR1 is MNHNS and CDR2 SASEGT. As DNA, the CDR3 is TGTGCCACCCTTCAGAGGGCTACCTACGAGCAGTACTTC. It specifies CATLQRATYEQYF.

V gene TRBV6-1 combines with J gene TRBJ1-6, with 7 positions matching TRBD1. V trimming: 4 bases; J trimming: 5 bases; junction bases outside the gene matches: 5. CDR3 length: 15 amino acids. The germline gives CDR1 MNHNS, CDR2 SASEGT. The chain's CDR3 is CASSAGQIDNSPLHF. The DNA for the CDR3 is TGTGCCAGCAGTGCGGGACAGATAGATAATTCACCCCTCCACTTT.